The entry below describes one T cell receptor (beta chain). Primers used in a second PCR of about 7 to 11 cycles were a sample-barcoded 5' primer and a J-beta primer mix. TCRdb called the 5' RACE reads again in MiXCR, with one record for every CDR3 protein. The table includes more than 550,000 distinct CDR3 sequences, around a fifth detected once. The data derive from a study of blood T cells in healthy people across ages. Germline assignment: CDR1 PRHDT and CDR2 FYEKMQ (reference sequence). The CDR3 runs 12 residues. V was pared by 7 bases and J by 7 bases, with 13 bases between. The gene calls are TRBV13 and TRBJ1-1, with D tentatively TRBD1 (6 bases). Sample: blood. The clonotype originates from a man in his 70s in good health. CDR3 nucleotide sequence: TGTGCCAGCACCTGGGGGGCTGGTGAAGCTTTCTTT. Translation gives CASTWGAGEAFF.